This TCR beta chain stems from a study of siplizumab effects on memory and regulatory T cells. Worth noting for this clone: What it binds is unknown.

Whole-study results and caveats: Siplizumab significantly brought down the alloreactive sequences that trace back to unstimulated CD4+ memory cells. Proliferating Tregs' suppressive function in siplizumab cultures went unconfirmed. The apparent diversity of naive T cells exceeded that of memory cells, and naive T cells seemed to make a major contribution to the alloresponse.

Measured with immunoSEQ multiplex PCR; TCRdb has only the in-frame clones, and not every one. The table lists fewer than 120,000 clones, 80% to 95% of them singletons. The V end was cut by 5 bases, the J end by 2 bases, with 10 bases between. CDR3 length equals 14 residues. Germline lookup yields CDR1 SGDLS and CDR2 YYNGEE. Sequenced input: CD4+ T cells sorted from blood. This clonotype originated in a human donor in good health. V gene TRBV9 combines with J gene TRBJ2-2; no clear D gene. CDR3 DNA sequence: TGTGCCAGCAGTGAGCCTTATAACACCGGGGAGCTGTTTTTT. This codes for CASSEPYNTGELFF.